These T cell receptor beta chains were read from a single sample in a study of vaccination effects on CD4 cells after COVID-19. This table comes from immunoSEQ multiplex PCR, and its TCRdb copy is limited to in-frame clones, with some not included. This table holds about 59,000 clones, roughly 78% found once. Their antigen targets remain unknown. This specimen consisted of CD4+ T cells from PBMCs cultured with HCoV-OC43 spike peptides, obtained after COVID-19 vaccination. These receptors originate from a human donor who received a COVID-19 vaccine. Each CDR3 is given with its conserved first and last residue. The D gene is left open where the match is weak. Only some rows state a clone size, as once, few, many or a class for expanded clones.

v_gene: TRBV24-1
d_gene: TRBD1
j_gene: TRBJ2-2
abundance: few
CDR3nt: TGTGCCACCAGTGACCCAGGGGGCGCGGGGGAGCTGTTTTTT
CDR3aa: CATSDPGGAGELFF

v_gene: TRBV4-3
d_gene: -
j_gene: TRBJ1-5
abundance: -
CDR3nt: TGCGCCAGCAGCCAAGATTTCGCAGGATACAATCAGCCCCAGCATTTT
CDR3aa: CASSQDFAGYNQPQHF

v_gene: TRBV24-1
d_gene: TRBD1
j_gene: TRBJ1-5
abundance: -
CDR3nt: TGTGCCACCAGTGATCCCACGACAGGGGCCCAGCCCCAGCATTTT
CDR3aa: CATSDPTTGAQPQHF

v_gene: TRBV11-3
d_gene: -
j_gene: TRBJ2-3
abundance: -
CDR3nt: TGTGCCAGCAGTCTTGGGCTGCAGCCCACAGATACGCAGTATTTT
CDR3aa: CASSLGLQPTDTQYF

v_gene: TRBV3-1/TRBV3-2
d_gene: -
j_gene: TRBJ2-5
abundance: -
CDR3nt: TGTGCCAGCAGCCAACAGACAGGAAGAGAGACCCAGTACTTC
CDR3aa: CASSQQTGRETQYF

v_gene: TRBV18
d_gene: TRBD1
j_gene: TRBJ1-5
abundance: -
CDR3nt: TGTGCCAGCTCACCGACAGGGATCAATCAGCCCCAGCATTTT
CDR3aa: CASSPTGINQPQHF

v_gene: TRBV29-1
d_gene: TRBD1
j_gene: TRBJ1-4
abundance: -
CDR3nt: TGCAGCGTACAGGGGAACGTTGAAAAACTGTTTTTT
CDR3aa: CSVQGNVEKLFF

v_gene: TRBV10-1
d_gene: -
j_gene: TRBJ1-1
abundance: -
CDR3nt: TGCGCCAGCAGTGAATCAGGTCACAGGCCAGCTTTCTTT
CDR3aa: CASSESGHRPAFF

v_gene: TRBV4-3
d_gene: -
j_gene: TRBJ2-1
abundance: -
CDR3nt: TGCGCCAGCAGCCAAGATGAGACAGGTAACAATGAGCAGTTCTTC
CDR3aa: CASSQDETGNNEQFF

v_gene: TRBV4-3
d_gene: -
j_gene: TRBJ1-5
abundance: -
CDR3nt: TGCGCCAGCAGCCAAGAAAAGGGACTAAATCAGCCCCAGCATTTT
CDR3aa: CASSQEKGLNQPQHF

v_gene: TRBV9
d_gene: -
j_gene: TRBJ1-5
abundance: -
CDR3nt: TGTGCCAGCAGCGTACCCAGGGACGACAATCAGCCCCAGCATTTT
CDR3aa: CASSVPRDDNQPQHF

v_gene: TRBV6-5
d_gene: -
j_gene: TRBJ1-3
abundance: -
CDR3nt: TGTGCCAGCCGCACCCCGACAGTCTCTGGAAACACCATATATTTT
CDR3aa: CASRTPTVSGNTIYF

v_gene: TRBV7-2
d_gene: TRBD2
j_gene: TRBJ2-3
abundance: -
CDR3nt: TGTGCCAGCAGCTCTCGACTAGCGGGGGGGCGGGCAGATACGCAGTATTTT
CDR3aa: CASSSRLAGGRADTQYF

v_gene: TRBV5-4
d_gene: -
j_gene: TRBJ2-2
abundance: -
CDR3nt: TGTGCCAGCAGCTTGGCGGGGAGCATCGGGGAGCTGTTTTTT
CDR3aa: CASSLAGSIGELFF

v_gene: TRBV5-1
d_gene: -
j_gene: TRBJ2-1
abundance: few
CDR3nt: TGCGCCAGCAGCTTCGACCTAGTGATCGCCAATGAGCAGTTCTTC
CDR3aa: CASSFDLVIANEQFF

v_gene: TRBV5-1
d_gene: -
j_gene: TRBJ2-2
abundance: once
CDR3nt: TGCGCCAGCAGTCCACAACAGGGAATCCCCGGGGAGCTGTTTTTT
CDR3aa: CASSPQQGIPGELFF

v_gene: TRBV5-8
d_gene: TRBD2
j_gene: TRBJ2-3
abundance: once
CDR3nt: TGTGCCAGCCCGCAAGCCTTCACCGGGACTAAGAGAGATACGCAGTATTTT
CDR3aa: CASPQAFTGTKRDTQYF

v_gene: TRBV7-8
d_gene: -
j_gene: TRBJ1-5
abundance: -
CDR3nt: TGTGCCAGCAGCTTAAACAGCAATCAGCCCCAGCATTTT
CDR3aa: CASSLNSNQPQHF

v_gene: TRBV6-6
d_gene: -
j_gene: TRBJ1-2
abundance: -
CDR3nt: TGTGCCAGCAGTTCCCGGGACACAGACCATGGCTACACCTTC
CDR3aa: CASSSRDTDHGYTF

v_gene: TRBV5-1
d_gene: -
j_gene: TRBJ2-2
abundance: once
CDR3nt: TGCGCCAGCAGCACCGGGGACACCGGGGAGCTGTTTTTT
CDR3aa: CASSTGDTGELFF

v_gene: TRBV19
d_gene: TRBD1
j_gene: TRBJ1-2
abundance: -
CDR3nt: TGTGCCAGTAGTAGGGGACAGGGGGCGCCCGGGTATGGCTACACCTTC
CDR3aa: CASSRGQGAPGYGYTF

v_gene: TRBV7-3
d_gene: TRBD2
j_gene: TRBJ2-5
abundance: few
CDR3nt: TGTGCCAGCAGCGTAGCGGGGTTCTCAGAGACCCAGTACTTC
CDR3aa: CASSVAGFSETQYF

v_gene: TRBV30
d_gene: -
j_gene: TRBJ1-6
abundance: few
CDR3nt: TGTGCCTGGAGTGTATGGCAGAATTCACCCCTCCACTTT
CDR3aa: CAWSVWQNSPLHF

v_gene: TRBV28
d_gene: -
j_gene: TRBJ1-5
abundance: -
CDR3nt: TGTGCCAGCGAGACCTTGGGGGATAGCAATCAGCCCCAGCATTTT
CDR3aa: CASETLGDSNQPQHF

v_gene: TRBV5-6
d_gene: -
j_gene: TRBJ1-1
abundance: -
CDR3nt: TGTGCCAGCAGCTTGGTCCGCTGGAACACTGAAGCTTTCTTT
CDR3aa: CASSLVRWNTEAFF

v_gene: TRBV19
d_gene: TRBD1
j_gene: TRBJ1-5
abundance: -
CDR3nt: TGTGCCAGTAGTAAGGGACAGGGAAGGAATCAGCCCCAGCATTTT
CDR3aa: CASSKGQGRNQPQHF

v_gene: TRBV25-1
d_gene: -
j_gene: TRBJ2-5
abundance: -
CDR3nt: TGTGCCAGCAGTGACGGGACTCCCAAAGAGACCCAGTACTTC
CDR3aa: CASSDGTPKETQYF

v_gene: TRBV5-1
d_gene: TRBD2
j_gene: TRBJ2-2
abundance: -
CDR3nt: TGCGCCAGCAGCCCCCACACTAGCGGGGATAACACCGGGGAGCTGTTTTTT
CDR3aa: CASSPHTSGDNTGELFF

v_gene: TRBV12-5
d_gene: -
j_gene: TRBJ1-5
abundance: -
CDR3nt: TGTGCTAGTGGTTTGATGGAGGGGAATAGTGGCAATCAGCCCCAGCATTTT
CDR3aa: CASGLMEGNSGNQPQHF

v_gene: TRBV23-1
d_gene: TRBD1
j_gene: TRBJ1-3
abundance: -
CDR3nt: TGCGCCAGCAGTCAATCTCCGGGACAGGGGTTAGGAAACACCATATATTTT
CDR3aa: CASSQSPGQGLGNTIYF

v_gene: TRBV3-1/TRBV3-2
d_gene: -
j_gene: TRBJ2-2
abundance: once
CDR3nt: TGTGCCAGCAGCCTCCTTCGCGGGACACCGAACACCGGGGAGCTGTTTTTT
CDR3aa: CASSLLRGTPNTGELFF

v_gene: TRBV7-2
d_gene: -
j_gene: TRBJ1-1
abundance: -
CDR3nt: TGTGCCAGCAGCTTAGTAGGCGCTAACACTGAAGCTTTCTTT
CDR3aa: CASSLVGANTEAFF

v_gene: TRBV7-3
d_gene: TRBD2
j_gene: TRBJ2-2
abundance: -
CDR3nt: TGTGCCAGCAGCTCTCCTCTCGGGGGGGGAGGCAGGGAGCTGTTTTTT
CDR3aa: CASSSPLGGGGRELFF

v_gene: TRBV7-2
d_gene: TRBD1
j_gene: TRBJ1-6
abundance: few
CDR3nt: TGTGCCAGCAGCGCCCGACAGGGGGTTTATTCACCCCTCCACTTT
CDR3aa: CASSARQGVYSPLHF

v_gene: TRBV11-2
d_gene: -
j_gene: TRBJ1-2
abundance: few
CDR3nt: TGTGCCAGCAGCTTGGGATATGCAACTAACTATGGCTACACCTTC
CDR3aa: CASSLGYATNYGYTF